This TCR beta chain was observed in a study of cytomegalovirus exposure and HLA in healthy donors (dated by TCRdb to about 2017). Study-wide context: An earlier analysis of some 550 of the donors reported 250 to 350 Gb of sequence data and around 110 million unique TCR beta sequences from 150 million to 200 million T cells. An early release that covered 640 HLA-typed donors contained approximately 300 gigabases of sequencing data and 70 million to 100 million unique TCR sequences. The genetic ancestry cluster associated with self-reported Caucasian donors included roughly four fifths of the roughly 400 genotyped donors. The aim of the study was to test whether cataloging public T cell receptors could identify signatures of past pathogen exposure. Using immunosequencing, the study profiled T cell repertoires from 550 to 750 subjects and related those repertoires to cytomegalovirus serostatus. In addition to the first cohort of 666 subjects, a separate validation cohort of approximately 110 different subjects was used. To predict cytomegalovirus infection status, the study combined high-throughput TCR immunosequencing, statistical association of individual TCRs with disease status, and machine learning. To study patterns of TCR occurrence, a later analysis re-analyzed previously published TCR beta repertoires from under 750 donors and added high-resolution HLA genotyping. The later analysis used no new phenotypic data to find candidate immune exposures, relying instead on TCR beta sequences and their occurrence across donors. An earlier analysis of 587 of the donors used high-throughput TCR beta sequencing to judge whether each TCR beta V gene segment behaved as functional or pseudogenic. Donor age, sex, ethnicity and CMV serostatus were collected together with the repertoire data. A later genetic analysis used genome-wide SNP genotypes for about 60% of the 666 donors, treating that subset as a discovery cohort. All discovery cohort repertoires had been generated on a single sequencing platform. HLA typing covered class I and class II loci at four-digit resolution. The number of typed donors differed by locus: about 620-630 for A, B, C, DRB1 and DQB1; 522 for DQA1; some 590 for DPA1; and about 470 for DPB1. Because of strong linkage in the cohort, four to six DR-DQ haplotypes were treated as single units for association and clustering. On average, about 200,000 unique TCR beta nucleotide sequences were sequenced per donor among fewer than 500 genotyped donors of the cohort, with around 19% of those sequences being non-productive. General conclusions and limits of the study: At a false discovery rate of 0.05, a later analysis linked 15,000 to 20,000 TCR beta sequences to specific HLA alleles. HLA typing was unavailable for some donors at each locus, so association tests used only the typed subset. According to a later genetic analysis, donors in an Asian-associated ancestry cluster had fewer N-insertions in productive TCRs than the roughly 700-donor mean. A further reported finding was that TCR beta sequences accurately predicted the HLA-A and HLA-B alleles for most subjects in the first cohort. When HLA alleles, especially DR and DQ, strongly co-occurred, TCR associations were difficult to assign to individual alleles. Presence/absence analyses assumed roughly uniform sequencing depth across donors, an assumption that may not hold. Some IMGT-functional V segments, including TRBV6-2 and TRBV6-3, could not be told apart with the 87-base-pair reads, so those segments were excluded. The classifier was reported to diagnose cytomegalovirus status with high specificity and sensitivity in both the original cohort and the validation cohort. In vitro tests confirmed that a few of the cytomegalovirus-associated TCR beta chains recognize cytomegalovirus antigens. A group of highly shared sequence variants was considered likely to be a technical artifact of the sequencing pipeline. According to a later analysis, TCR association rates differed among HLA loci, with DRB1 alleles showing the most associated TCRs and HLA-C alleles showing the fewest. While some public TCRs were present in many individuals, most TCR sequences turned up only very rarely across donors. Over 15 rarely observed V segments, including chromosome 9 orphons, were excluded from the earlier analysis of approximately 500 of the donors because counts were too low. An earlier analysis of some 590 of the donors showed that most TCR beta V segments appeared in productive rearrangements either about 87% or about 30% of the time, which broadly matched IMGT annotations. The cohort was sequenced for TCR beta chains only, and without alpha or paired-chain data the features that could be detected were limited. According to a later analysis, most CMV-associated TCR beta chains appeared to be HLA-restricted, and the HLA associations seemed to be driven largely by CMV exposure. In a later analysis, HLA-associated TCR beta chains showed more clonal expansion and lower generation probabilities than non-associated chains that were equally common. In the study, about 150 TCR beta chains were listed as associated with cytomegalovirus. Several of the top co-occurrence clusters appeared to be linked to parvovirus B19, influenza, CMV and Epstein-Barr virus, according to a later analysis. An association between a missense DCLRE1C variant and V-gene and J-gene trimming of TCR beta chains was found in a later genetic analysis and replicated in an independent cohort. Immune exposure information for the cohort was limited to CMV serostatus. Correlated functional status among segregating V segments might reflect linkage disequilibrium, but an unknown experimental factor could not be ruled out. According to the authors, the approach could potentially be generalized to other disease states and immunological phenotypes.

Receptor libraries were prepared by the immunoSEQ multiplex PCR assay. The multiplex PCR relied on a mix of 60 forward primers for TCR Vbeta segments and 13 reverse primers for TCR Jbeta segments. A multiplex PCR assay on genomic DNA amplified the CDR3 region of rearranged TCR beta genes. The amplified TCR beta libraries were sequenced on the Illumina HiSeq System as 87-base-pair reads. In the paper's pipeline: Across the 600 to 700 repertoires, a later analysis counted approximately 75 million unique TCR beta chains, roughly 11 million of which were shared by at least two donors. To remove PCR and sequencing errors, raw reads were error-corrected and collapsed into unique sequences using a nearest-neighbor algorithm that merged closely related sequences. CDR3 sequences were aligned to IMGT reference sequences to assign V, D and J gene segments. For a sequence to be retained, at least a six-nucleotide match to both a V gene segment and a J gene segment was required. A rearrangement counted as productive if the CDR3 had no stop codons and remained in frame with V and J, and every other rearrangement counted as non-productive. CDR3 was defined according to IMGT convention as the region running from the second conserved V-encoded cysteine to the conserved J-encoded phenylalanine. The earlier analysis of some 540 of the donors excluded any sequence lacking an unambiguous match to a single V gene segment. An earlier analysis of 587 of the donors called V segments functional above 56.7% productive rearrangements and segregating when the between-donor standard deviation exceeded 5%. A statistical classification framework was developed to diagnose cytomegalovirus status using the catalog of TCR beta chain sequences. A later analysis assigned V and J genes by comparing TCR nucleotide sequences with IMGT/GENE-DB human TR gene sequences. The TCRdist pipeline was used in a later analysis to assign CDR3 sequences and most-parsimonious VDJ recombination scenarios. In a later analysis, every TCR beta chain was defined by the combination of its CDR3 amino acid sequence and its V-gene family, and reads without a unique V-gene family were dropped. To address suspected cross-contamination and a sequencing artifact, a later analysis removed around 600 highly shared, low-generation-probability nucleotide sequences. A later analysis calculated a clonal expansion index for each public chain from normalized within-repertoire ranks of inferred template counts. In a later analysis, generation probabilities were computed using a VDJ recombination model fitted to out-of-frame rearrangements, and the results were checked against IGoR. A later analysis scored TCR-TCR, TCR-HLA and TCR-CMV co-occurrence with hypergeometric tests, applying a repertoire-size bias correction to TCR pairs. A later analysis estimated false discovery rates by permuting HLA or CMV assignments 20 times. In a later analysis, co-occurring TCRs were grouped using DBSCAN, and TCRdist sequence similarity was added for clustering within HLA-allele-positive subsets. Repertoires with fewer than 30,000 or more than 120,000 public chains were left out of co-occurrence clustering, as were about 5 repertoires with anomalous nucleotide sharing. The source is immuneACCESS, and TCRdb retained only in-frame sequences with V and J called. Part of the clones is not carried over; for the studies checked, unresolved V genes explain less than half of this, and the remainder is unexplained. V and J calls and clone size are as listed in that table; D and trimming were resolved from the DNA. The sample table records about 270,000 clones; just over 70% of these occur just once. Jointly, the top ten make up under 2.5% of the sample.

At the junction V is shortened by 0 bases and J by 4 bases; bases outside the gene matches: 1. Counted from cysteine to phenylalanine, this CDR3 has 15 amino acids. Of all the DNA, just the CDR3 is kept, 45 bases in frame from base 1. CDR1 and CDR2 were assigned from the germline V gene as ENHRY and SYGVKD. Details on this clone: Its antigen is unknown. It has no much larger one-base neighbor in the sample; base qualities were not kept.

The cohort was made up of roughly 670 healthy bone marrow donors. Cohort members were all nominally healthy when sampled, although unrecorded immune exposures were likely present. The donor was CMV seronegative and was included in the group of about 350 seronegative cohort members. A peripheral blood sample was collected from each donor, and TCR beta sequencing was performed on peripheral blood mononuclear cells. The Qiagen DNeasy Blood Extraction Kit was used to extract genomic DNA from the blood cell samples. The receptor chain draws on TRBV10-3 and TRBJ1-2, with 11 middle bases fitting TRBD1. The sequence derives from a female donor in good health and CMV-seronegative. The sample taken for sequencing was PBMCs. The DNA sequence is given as TGTGCCATCAGTGAGTCCGGACAGGGGGCCTATGGCTACACCTTC. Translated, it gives CAISESGQGAYGYTF.